This T cell receptor (beta chain) was profiled in a study of neurological immune-mediated disorders. Whole-study findings and limits: Multiple sclerosis, the disease with the least TCR clonal expansion, fell below healthy controls, whereas HTLV-1-associated myelopathy showed the most.

TCRdb itself ran the 5' RACE reads through MiXCR, one entry per CDR3 protein. The repertoire holds fewer than 90,000 distinct CDR3 sequences, with 9.5% to 13% as singletons. Time point specified: longitudinal time-point 1 (baseline). Healthy control participants comprised blood bank volunteers in Maryland, USA. A total of 2 million PBMCs stored at -80 degrees C provided the unsorted libraries. Worth noting for this clonotype: Its antigen is as yet unknown.

The V and J ends lost 2 bases and 6 bases, in that order; junction bases with no gene match: 5. CDR3 length equals 15 residues. Germline V gene data show CDR1 as KGHSH and CDR2 as LQKENI. V usage is TRBV18 and J usage is TRBJ2-7, with TRBD2 identical over 12 bases. The source is a man aged 25-45 years in good health. Sequences were obtained from PBMCs. CDR3 in amino acids: CASSPETSGSSEQYF. The CDR3 DNA reads TGTGCCAGCTCACCAGAGACTAGCGGGAGTTCCGAGCAGTACTTC. Supplemented by reference TRBV18 and TRBJ2-7, the full variable domain reads NAGVMQNPRHLVRRRGQEARLRCSPMKGHSHVYWYRQLPEEGLKFMVYLQKENIIDESGMPKERFSAEFPKEGPSILRIQQVVRGDSAAYFCASSPETSGSSEQYFGPGTRLTVT.